This TCR beta chain was profiled in a study of T cell clones after liver transplantation. The CDR3 runs to 12 residues. In germline, CDR1 is MNHNS, CDR2 SASEGT. V lost 5 bases, J lost 3 bases, and 7 bases lay in between. Data came from immunoSEQ multiplex PCR; TCRdb stores just in-frame clones and leaves some out. The repertoire holds more than 45,000 clones, with 70% as singletons. This clone is judged medium-sized. This sequence originates from a human patient who received a liver transplant. Some T cells may be supplied by the graft donor. The sequenced sample was CD4+ T cells from blood, obtained at the approximately 16-month timepoint. This chain connects TRBV6-1 to TRBJ1-1; D unclear. The CDR3 nucleotides read TGTGCCAGCAGTTTTACCGACACTGAAGCTTTCTTT. The encoded protein is CASSFTDTEAFF.